These T cell receptor beta chains were read from a single sample in a study of vaccination effects on CD4 cells after COVID-19. Their target antigens are unknown. Repertoires were generated with immunoSEQ multiplex PCR, while TCRdb's copy carries only in-frame clones and drops some. The table has approximately 46,000 clones, around 74% seen once. The sample in question was CD4+ T cells from PBMCs cultured without peptide, obtained before COVID-19 vaccination. All receptors come from a human donor who had a prior SARS-CoV-2 infection. Both conserved end residues are part of each CDR3. A D gene is named only where the DNA matches it firmly. Clone size appears in some rows only: once, few, many, or a class for an expanded clone.

D: NA
size: NA
length: 14
J: TRBJ2-3
V: TRBV5-1
CDR3: CASSSMTRTDTQYF
DNA: TGCGCCAGCAGCTCGATGACTAGGACAGATACGCAGTATTTT

D: NA
size: NA
length: 15
J: TRBJ2-3
V: TRBV5-1
CDR3: CASSFSASAADTQYF
DNA: TGCGCCAGCAGCTTCTCGGCAAGCGCCGCAGATACGCAGTATTTT

D: TRBD1
size: NA
length: 15
J: TRBJ2-1
V: TRBV7-2
CDR3: CASSLAGTGGHEQFF
DNA: TGTGCCAGCAGCTTAGCCGGGACAGGGGGACATGAGCAGTTCTTC

D: TRBD2
size: once
length: 15
J: TRBJ2-3
V: TRBV10-2
CDR3: CASSVGAGVGDTQYF
DNA: TGCGCCAGCAGTGTAGGAGCGGGGGTAGGGGATACGCAGTATTTT

D: TRBD2
size: NA
length: 16
J: TRBJ2-3
V: TRBV7-9
CDR3: CASSFFGGRGADTQYF
DNA: TGTGCCAGCAGCTTCTTCGGCGGGAGAGGGGCAGATACGCAGTATTTT

D: NA
size: NA
length: 15
J: TRBJ2-2
V: TRBV9
CDR3: CASSVMGSNTGELFF
DNA: TGTGCCAGCAGCGTAATGGGATCAAACACCGGGGAGCTGTTTTTT

D: NA
size: NA
length: 16
J: TRBJ2-5
V: TRBV11-3
CDR3: CASSRGRDVDQETQYF
DNA: TGTGCCAGCAGCAGAGGCCGGGACGTAGACCAAGAGACCCAGTACTTC

D: TRBD1
size: once
length: 15
J: TRBJ2-2
V: TRBV5-1
CDR3: CASSWGTENTGELFF
DNA: TGCGCCAGCAGTTGGGGGACAGAGAACACCGGGGAGCTGTTTTTT

D: NA
size: NA
length: 14
J: TRBJ2-4
V: TRBV30
CDR3: CAWGSSIPKNIQYF
DNA: TGTGCCTGGGGGAGTTCGATACCCAAAAACATTCAGTACTTC

D: NA
size: NA
length: 15
J: TRBJ2-1
V: TRBV24-1
CDR3: CATRVPSGNYNEQFF
DNA: TGTGCCACCAGGGTGCCCAGCGGTAATTACAATGAGCAGTTCTTC

D: TRBD1
size: NA
length: 13
J: TRBJ1-2
V: TRBV25-1
CDR3: CASSTRTGIGYTF
DNA: TGTGCCAGCAGTACCCGGACAGGAATTGGCTACACCTTC

D: TRBD1
size: NA
length: 14
J: TRBJ1-2
V: TRBV7-2
CDR3: CASSRDRGLNGYTF
DNA: TGTGCCAGCAGCCGCGACAGGGGGCTTAATGGCTACACCTTC

D: NA
size: NA
length: 13
J: TRBJ1-2
V: TRBV3-1/TRBV3-2
CDR3: CASSPDGNYGYTF
DNA: TGTGCCAGCAGCCCGGACGGAAACTATGGCTACACCTTC

D: NA
size: NA
length: 19
J: TRBJ2-6
V: TRBV14
CDR3: CASSLSWGRAGSGANVLTF
DNA: TGTGCCAGCAGCCTCTCCTGGGGCAGGGCAGGATCTGGGGCCAACGTCCTGACTTTC

D: NA
size: NA
length: 14
J: TRBJ2-5
V: TRBV5-4
CDR3: CASSLRGGRETQYF
DNA: TGTGCCAGCAGCTTGCGAGGGGGGCGAGAGACCCAGTACTTC

D: TRBD2
size: NA
length: 16
J: TRBJ2-5
V: TRBV5-4
CDR3: CASSKGLAGGVETQYF
DNA: TGTGCCAGCAGCAAAGGACTAGCGGGAGGGGTAGAGACCCAGTACTTC

D: TRBD1
size: few
length: 15
J: TRBJ2-1
V: TRBV11-1
CDR3: CASSFWTGIVYEQFF
DNA: TGTGCCAGCAGCTTTTGGACAGGGATTGTTTATGAGCAGTTCTTC

D: NA
size: few
length: 13
J: TRBJ1-6
V: TRBV7-9
CDR3: CASSGQPLGPLHF
DNA: TGTGCCAGCAGCGGACAACCACTTGGTCCCCTCCACTTT

D: NA
size: NA
length: 15
J: TRBJ2-7
V: TRBV7-9
CDR3: CASSTSEPQTYEQYF
DNA: TGTGCCAGCAGCACCAGCGAACCCCAAACCTACGAGCAGTACTTC

D: TRBD2
size: NA
length: 14
J: TRBJ2-7
V: TRBV6-6
CDR3: CASSRLAGFYEQYF
DNA: TGTGCCAGCAGCCGACTAGCGGGATTCTACGAGCAGTACTTC

D: NA
size: NA
length: 15
J: TRBJ1-6
V: TRBV7-2
CDR3: CASSLLGGHNSPLHF
DNA: TGTGCCAGCAGCTTACTAGGCGGTCATAATTCACCCCTCCACTTT

D: TRBD1
size: NA
length: 17
J: TRBJ2-1
V: TRBV10-3
CDR3: CAISEAWGQGAQNEQFF
DNA: TGTGCCATCAGTGAGGCTTGGGGACAGGGGGCGCAGAATGAGCAGTTCTTC

D: TRBD2
size: NA
length: 15
J: TRBJ2-1
V: TRBV19
CDR3: CASNLATSGTNEQFF
DNA: TGTGCCAGTAACCTTGCGACTAGCGGAACCAATGAGCAGTTCTTC

D: NA
size: NA
length: 16
J: TRBJ2-7
V: TRBV3-1/TRBV3-2
CDR3: CASSQVRAINPTVQYF
DNA: TGTGCCAGCAGCCAAGTACGGGCGATAAATCCGACAGTGCAGTACTTC

D: TRBD2
size: NA
length: 15
J: TRBJ2-7
V: TRBV27
CDR3: CASSLGSSGLHEQYF
DNA: TGTGCCAGCAGTTTAGGGTCTAGCGGGCTCCACGAGCAGTACTTC

D: NA
size: few
length: 13
J: TRBJ2-5
V: TRBV4-1
CDR3: CASSQAIPETQYF
DNA: TGCGCCAGCAGCCAAGCGATTCCAGAGACCCAGTACTTC

D: NA
size: NA
length: 16
J: TRBJ2-2
V: TRBV18
CDR3: CASSPNQRDITGELFF
DNA: TGTGCCAGCTCACCGAACCAGCGGGACATCACCGGGGAGCTGTTTTTT

D: TRBD2
size: NA
length: 17
J: TRBJ2-2
V: TRBV30
CDR3: CAWSLSSGGALTGELFF
DNA: TGTGCCTGGAGTCTGTCTAGCGGGGGGGCCTTAACCGGGGAGCTGTTTTTT

D: TRBD1
size: NA
length: 14
J: TRBJ1-2
V: TRBV18
CDR3: CASSLQDRVEGYTF
DNA: TGTGCCAGCTCACTACAGGACAGGGTAGAAGGCTACACCTTC

D: TRBD1
size: NA
length: 15
J: TRBJ2-7
V: TRBV5-5
CDR3: CASSMTRQGPYEQYF
DNA: TGTGCCAGCAGCATGACCCGACAGGGACCCTACGAGCAGTACTTC

D: TRBD1
size: NA
length: 14
J: TRBJ1-1
V: TRBV5-1
CDR3: CASSDQGVNTEAFF
DNA: TGCGCCAGCAGCGACCAGGGGGTGAACACTGAAGCTTTCTTT

D: TRBD2
size: NA
length: 17
J: TRBJ2-3
V: TRBV11-3
CDR3: CASSSFYGGVSTDTQYF
DNA: TGTGCCAGCAGCTCCTTTTATGGGGGGGTTAGCACAGATACGCAGTATTTT

D: NA
size: NA
length: 13
J: TRBJ2-7
V: TRBV2
CDR3: CASSQGLSYEQYF
DNA: TGTGCCAGCAGTCAGGGACTGTCCTACGAGCAGTACTTC

D: NA
size: NA
length: 13
J: TRBJ2-7
V: TRBV6-6
CDR3: CASSFDQTYEQYF
DNA: TGTGCCAGCAGTTTCGACCAAACCTACGAGCAGTACTTC

D: TRBD1
size: NA
length: 17
J: TRBJ2-3
V: TRBV7-8
CDR3: CASSLAPWTGYTDTQYF
DNA: TGTGCCAGCAGCTTAGCCCCTTGGACAGGCTACACAGATACGCAGTATTTT

D: TRBD1
size: NA
length: 15
J: TRBJ1-2
V: TRBV24-1
CDR3: CATSEGGQGNYGYTF
DNA: TGTGCCACCAGTGAGGGGGGACAGGGGAACTATGGCTACACCTTC

D: NA
size: few
length: 13
J: TRBJ2-5
V: TRBV7-9
CDR3: CASIPVGGETQYF
DNA: TGTGCCAGCATCCCTGTGGGCGGCGAGACCCAGTACTTC

D: TRBD2
size: NA
length: 16
J: TRBJ2-5
V: TRBV5-1
CDR3: CASSPGTSGRGETQYF
DNA: TGCGCCAGCAGCCCAGGGACTAGCGGGAGGGGAGAGACCCAGTACTTC